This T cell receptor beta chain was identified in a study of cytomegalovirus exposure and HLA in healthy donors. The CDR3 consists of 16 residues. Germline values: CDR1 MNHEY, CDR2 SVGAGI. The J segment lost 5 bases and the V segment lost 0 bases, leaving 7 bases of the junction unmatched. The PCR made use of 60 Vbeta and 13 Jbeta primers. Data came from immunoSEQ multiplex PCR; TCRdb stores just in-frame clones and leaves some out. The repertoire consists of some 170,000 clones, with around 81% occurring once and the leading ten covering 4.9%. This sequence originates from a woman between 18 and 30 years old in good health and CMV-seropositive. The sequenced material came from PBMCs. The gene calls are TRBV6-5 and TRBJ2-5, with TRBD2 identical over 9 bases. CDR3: CASSYSVLAGRETQYF. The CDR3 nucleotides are TGTGCCAGCAGTTACTCGGTTCTAGCGGGGCGGGAGACCCAGTACTTC.